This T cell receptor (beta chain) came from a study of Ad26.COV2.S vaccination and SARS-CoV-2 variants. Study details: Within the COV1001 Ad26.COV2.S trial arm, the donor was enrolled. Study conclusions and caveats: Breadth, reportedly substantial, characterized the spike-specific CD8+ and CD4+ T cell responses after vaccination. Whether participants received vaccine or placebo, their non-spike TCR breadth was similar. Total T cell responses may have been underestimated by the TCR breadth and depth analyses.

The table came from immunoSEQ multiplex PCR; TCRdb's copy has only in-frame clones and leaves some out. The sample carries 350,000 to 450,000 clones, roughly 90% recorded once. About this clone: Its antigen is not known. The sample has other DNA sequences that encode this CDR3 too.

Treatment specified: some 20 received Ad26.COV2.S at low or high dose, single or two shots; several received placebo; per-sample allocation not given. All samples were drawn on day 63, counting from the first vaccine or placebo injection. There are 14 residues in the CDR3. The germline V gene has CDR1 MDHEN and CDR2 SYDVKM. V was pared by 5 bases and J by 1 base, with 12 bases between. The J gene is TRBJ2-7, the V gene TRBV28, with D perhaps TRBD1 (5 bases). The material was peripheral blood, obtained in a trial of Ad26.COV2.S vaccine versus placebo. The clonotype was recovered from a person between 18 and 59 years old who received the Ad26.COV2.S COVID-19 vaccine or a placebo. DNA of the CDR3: TGTGCCAGCAGTCCTCCAGGGTCGTCCTACGAGCAGTACTTC. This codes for CASSPPGSSYEQYF.